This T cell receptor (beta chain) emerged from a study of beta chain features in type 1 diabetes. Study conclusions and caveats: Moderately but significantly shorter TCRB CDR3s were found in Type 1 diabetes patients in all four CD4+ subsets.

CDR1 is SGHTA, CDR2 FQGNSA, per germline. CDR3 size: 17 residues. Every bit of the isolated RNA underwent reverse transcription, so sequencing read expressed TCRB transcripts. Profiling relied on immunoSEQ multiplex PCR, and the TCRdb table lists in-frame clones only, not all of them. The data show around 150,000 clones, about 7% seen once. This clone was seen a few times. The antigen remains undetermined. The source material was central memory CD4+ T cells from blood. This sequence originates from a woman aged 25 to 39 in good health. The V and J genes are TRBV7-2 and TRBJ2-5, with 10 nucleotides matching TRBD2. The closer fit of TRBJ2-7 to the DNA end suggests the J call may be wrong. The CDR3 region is CASSLGLAGPSSYEQYF. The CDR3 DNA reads TGTGCCAGCAGCTTAGGACTAGCGGGTCCTAGCTCCTACGAGCAGTACTTC.